What follows describes a single T cell receptor (beta chain). The CDR3 is 15 residues long. Trimming removed 7 bases from V and 2 bases from J, with 15 bases in between. Germline CDR1 reads SEHNR; CDR2 reads FQNEAQ (reference sequence). The CD8+ and CD4+ T cells were isolated magnetically using a negative isolation approach, whereas the TEMRA cells were enriched by FACS. An amount of RNA that ranged from roughly 0.45 to 1 ug was reverse transcribed with random hexamers. Amplification of TCR beta CDR3 used immunoSEQ multiplex PCR across 54 Vbeta and 13 Jbeta. TCRdb passed the immunoSEQ multiplex PCR reads through MiXCR, listing each CDR3 protein once. The sample lists 240,000 or so distinct CDR3 sequences, 96% occurring once. The sample originates from a study of CD8 T cells in Susac syndrome.

The clonotype originates from a human donor with Susac syndrome. The V and J genes are TRBV7-9 and TRBJ1-3; maybe TRBD1 (6 bases). Specimen: CD4+ T cells from PBMCs. The CDR3 loop is CASNVQTGTGNTIYF. The DNA for the CDR3 is TGTGCCAGCAACGTCCAAACAGGGACTGGAAACACCATATATTTT.